A single sample is the source of the 12 T cell receptor beta chains below, sequenced in a study of T cell responses to AZD1222 COVID-19 vaccine. Using immunoSEQ multiplex PCR, the repertoire was profiled, and TCRdb retains in-frame clones only, with some absent. The sample carries about 150,000 clones, roughly nine tenths recorded once. The material sequenced was peripheral blood, taken on day 0 of AZD1222 vaccination. The receptor source for this set is an adult in good health.

The chain employs TRBV6-4 and TRBJ2-3, with a tentative D call TRBD2 (6 bases). Germline V gives CDR1 MRHNA, CDR2 SNTAGT. The CDR3 has 14 amino acids. The V end lost 3 bases, the J end lost 1 base, and 8 bases lay between the germline ends. The CDR3 sequence: CASSEGGGTDTQYF. The CDR3 nucleotides read TGTGCCAGCAGTGAGGGGGGAGGCACAGATACGCAGTATTTT.

The table lists this clone with a few counts. In nucleotides, the CDR3 is TGTGCCAGCTTTCGGACAGGGGTCCCCGAGCAGTACTTC. Encoded protein: CASFRTGVPEQYF. The V and J genes are TRBV28 and TRBJ2-7; 9 nucleotides line up with TRBD1. The CDR3 is made up of 13 amino acids. The J segment lost 6 bases and the V segment lost 8 bases, leaving 8 bases of the junction unmatched. The V gene's germline CDR1 is MDHEN and CDR2 SYDVKM.

This chain connects TRBV24-1 to TRBJ2-3; weak D call: TRBD1 (5 bases). The ends were cut back, 2 bases at V and 3 bases at J, with 11 bases in the middle. Germline CDR1 reads KGHDR; CDR2 reads SFDVKD. The CDR3 length is 15 residues. CDR3 loop: CATSDSARATDTQYF. The CDR3 region has the DNA TGTGCCACCAGTGATTCGGCCAGGGCTACAGATACGCAGTATTTT.

The chain recombines TRBV20-1 with TRBJ1-6, with D uncertain. The CDR3 has 13 residues. Germline assignment: CDR1 DFQATT and CDR2 SNEGSKA (reference sequence). Deletions cut 3 bases from V and 11 bases from J, with 14 bases between. The CDR3 coding sequence is TGCAGTGCTAGTGACCCTGGTACTGCACCCCTCCACTTT. It translates to CSASDPGTAPLHF.

The chain recombines TRBV20-1 with TRBJ1-2, with no clear D. Trimming took off 6 bases at V and 4 bases at J, with 9 bases between the two ends. The CDR3 has 11 residues. Looked up from germline, CDR1 is DFQATT and CDR2 is SNEGSKA (reference sequence). The CDR3 protein is CSAEQFYGYTF. The CDR3 DNA sequence: TGCAGTGCGGAACAGTTCTATGGCTACACCTTC.

The rearrangement joins TRBV4-2 to TRBJ1-4; 9 nucleotides align to TRBD1. This CDR3 has 17 amino acids. V trimming: 1 base; J trimming: 6 bases; junction bases outside the gene matches: 9. CDR1 is LGHNA, CDR2 YNFKEQ, per germline. The CDR3 spells CASSQAPRTGGDEKLFF. CDR3 sequence (DNA): TGTGCCAGCAGCCAAGCACCCCGAACAGGGGGCGATGAAAAACTGTTTTTT.

This clone was counted once. The rearrangement joins TRBV21-1 to TRBJ1-5; the table gives TRBD1 as D, unverified against the DNA. TRBV21-1 is labeled a pseudogene. This CDR3 contains 17 residues. The CDR3 nucleotides read TGTGCCAGCAGCTTACGCTGGACAGAGAAATTCAATCAGCCCCAGCATTTT. It translates to CASSLRWTEKFNQPQHF.

This clone was recorded once. V and J are TRBV28 and TRBJ1-1; D gene ambiguous. The CDR3 is 15 amino acids. The V gene's germline CDR1 is MDHEN and CDR2 SYDVKM. Deletions cut 7 bases from V and 1 base from J, with 16 bases between. CDR3 sequence (DNA): TGTGCCAGCACAAGCTGGGGTGAATGGAACACTGAAGCTTTCTTT. Protein: CASTSWGEWNTEAFF.

The chain recombines TRBV24-1 with TRBJ2-7; D unresolved. Germline V gives CDR1 KGHDR, CDR2 SFDVKD. The V end was cut by 4 bases, the J end by 4 bases, with 10 bases between. This CDR3 is built from 13 residues. The CDR3 is CATSDADWYEQYF. For the CDR3, the DNA is TGTGCCACCAGTGACGCCGATTGGTACGAGCAGTACTTC.

This rearrangement joins TRBV24-1 to TRBJ1-1; possible D gene TRBD1, 5 bases. Germline CDR1 is KGHDR and CDR2 is SFDVKD. This CDR3 is 13 amino acids long. V was shortened by 7 bases and J by 5 bases, with 13 bases between the two germline ends. The CDR3 DNA sequence: TGTGCCACCAGCCTGGGGGATGGAACTGAAGCTTTCTTT. Translated: CATSLGDGTEAFF.

The rearrangement links TRBV9 to TRBJ1-2; possible D gene TRBD1, 5 bases. Germline V gene sequence: CDR1 SGDLS, CDR2 YYNGEE. The germline V and J ends were trimmed by 3 bases and 4 bases, with 13 bases remaining between them. This CDR3 has 14 residues. Written as DNA, the CDR3 is TGTGCCAGCAGCGGCGACAGTCTGCTCTATGGCTACACCTTC. It yields the protein CASSGDSLLYGYTF.

The CDR3 region is CASSYSRDMVYEQYF. The CDR3 nucleotides read TGTGCCAGCAGTTACTCGCGGGATATGGTTTACGAGCAGTACTTC. The chain joins TRBV6-5 to TRBJ2-7; D might be TRBD2 (6 bases). The germline V gene encodes CDR1 MNHEY and CDR2 SVGAGI. The CDR3 loop spans 15 amino acids. V was shortened by 0 bases and J by 4 bases, with 13 bases between the two germline ends.